This TCR beta chain was recorded in a study of cytomegalovirus exposure and HLA in healthy donors. This clone has a handful of counts. PCR employed 60 Vbeta and 13 Jbeta primers. Sequenced by immunoSEQ multiplex PCR; TCRdb stores in-frame clones only, minus some. The sample holds tens of thousands of clones, less than 80% seen once. The CDR3 is 12 amino acids. V was cut by 10 bases and J by 8 bases, with 17 bases left in between. Germline values: CDR1 MNHEY, CDR2 SMNVEV (reference sequence). The chain recombines TRBV27 with TRBJ1-2, with D possibly being TRBD1 (5 bases). Sequencing input: PBMCs. This TCR came from a male donor in good health and CMV-seronegative. This chain's CDR3 is CATGTLTRGYTF. The CDR3 DNA reads TGTGCCACCGGGACCTTGACTAGGGGCTACACCTTC.